Described below is a single TCR beta chain sequence and its context. The record originates from a study of T cells in tumors after PD-1 blockade. There are 13 residues in the CDR3. With 1 base clipped from V and 7 bases from J, the junction kept 1 base outside the gene matches. This table comes from immunoSEQ multiplex PCR, and its TCRdb copy is limited to in-frame clones, with some not included. The sample consists of 45,000 to 50,000 clones, roughly three quarters of them appearing once. This TCR came from a human donor with advanced basal cell or squamous cell carcinoma (not recorded which). The chain links TRBV12-3 or TRBV12-4 to TRBJ1-2; 9 nucleotides agree with TRBD1. Sample: PBMCs, taken before anti-PD-1 therapy. CDR3 protein: CASSLGDRAGYTF. DNA for the CDR3: TGTGCCAGCAGTTTAGGGGACAGGGCTGGCTACACCTTC.